This TCR beta chain was sequenced for a study of cytomegalovirus exposure and HLA in healthy donors. This clone has a single count. CDR3 size: 12 residues. The germline V gene has CDR1 LNHDA and CDR2 SQIVND (reference sequence). V lost 8 bases and J 5 bases, leaving 9 bases between the germline ends. PCR used 60 Vbeta primers and 13 Jbeta primers. Only in-frame clones appear in the TCRdb table, and some are missing; sequencing was by immunoSEQ multiplex PCR. Among fewer than 200,000 clones listed, 65% to 80% were seen once. Input material: PBMCs. The V gene is TRBV19, the J gene TRBJ2-2; TRBD2 is a possible D gene (6 bases). The receptor comes from a woman in her forties in good health and CMV-seropositive. CDR3 region: CASGDFTGELFF. CDR3 nucleotides: TGTGCCAGTGGGGACTTTACCGGGGAGCTGTTTTTT.